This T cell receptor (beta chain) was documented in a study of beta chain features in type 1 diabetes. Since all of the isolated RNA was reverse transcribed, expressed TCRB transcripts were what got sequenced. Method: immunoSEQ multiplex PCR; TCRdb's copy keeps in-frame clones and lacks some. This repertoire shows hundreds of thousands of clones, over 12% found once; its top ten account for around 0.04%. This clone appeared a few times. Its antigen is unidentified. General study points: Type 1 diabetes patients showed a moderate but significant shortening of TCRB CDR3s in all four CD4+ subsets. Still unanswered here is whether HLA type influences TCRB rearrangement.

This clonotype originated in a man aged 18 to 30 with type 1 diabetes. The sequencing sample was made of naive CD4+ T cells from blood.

The CDR3 region is CASSSWTVEQFF. The DNA for the CDR3 is TGTGCCAGCAGCTCCTGGACTGTTGAGCAGTTCTTC. This chain connects TRBV7-9 to TRBJ2-1; D might be TRBD2 (5 bases). From germline, CDR1 is SEHNR and CDR2 FQNEAQ (reference sequence). Trimming took 4 bases from V and 9 from J, leaving 10 bases between them. This CDR3 region has 12 residues. Based on the CDR3 plus reference TRBV7-9 and TRBJ2-1, the full variable domain is DTGVSQNPRHKITKRGQNVTFRCDPISEHNRLYWYRQTLGQGPEFLTYFQNEAQLEKSRLLSDRFSAERPKGSFSTLEIQRTEQGDSAMYLCASSSWTVEQFFGPGTRLTVL.